Presented here are 4 T cell receptor beta chains from one specimen sequenced in a study of OX40 agonist ivuxolimab in advanced cancers. The table came from immunoSEQ multiplex PCR; TCRdb's copy has only in-frame clones and leaves some out. The top ten hold around 6.6% of the sample, which has 80,000 or so clones, around 82% seen once. The source was CD4+ or CD8+ T cells sorted from blood, collected in a trial of the OX40 agonist ivuxolimab. These receptors were obtained from an adult with an advanced solid tumor such as melanoma, head and neck, liver or kidney cancer.

The rearrangement uses TRBV29-1 and TRBJ2-6; a weak D match, TRBD1 (5 bases). The CDR3 spans 16 residues. Per germline, CDR1 SQVTM and CDR2 ANQGSEA. V was clipped by 4 bases and J by 2 bases, with 15 bases between them. CDR3 in DNA: TGCAGCGTTGTTGTCCCAGGGAAGACTGGGGCCAACGTCCTGACTTTC. Its protein product is CSVVVPGKTGANVLTF.

The chain is built from TRBV5-1 and TRBJ1-1, with TRBD1 matching over 9 bases. The CDR3 runs 16 residues. CDR1 is SGHRS, CDR2 YFSETQ, per germline. The trim removed 0 bases at V and 0 bases at J, leaving 3 bases unmatched. CDR3 DNA sequence: TGCGCCAGCAGCTTGGGAGGGACAGGGATGAACACTGAAGCTTTCTTT. Residues: CASSLGGTGMNTEAFF.

This rearrangement joins TRBV7-2 to TRBJ2-5, with TRBD2 identical over 7 bases. The V gene end was trimmed by 5 bases and the J gene end by 3 bases; junction bases not matched to a gene: 6. This CDR3 region has 14 residues. Germline loops: CDR1 SGHTA, CDR2 FQGNSA. The CDR3 DNA follows: TGTGCCAGCAGCCCTCAGCGGGGCAAAGAGACCCAGTACTTC. Amino acids: CASSPQRGKETQYF.

The chain recombines TRBV9 with TRBJ1-1; D unclear. Germline CDR1 SGDLS, CDR2 YYNGEE. The CDR3 has 13 amino acids. The germline V and J ends were trimmed by 4 bases and 4 bases, with 11 bases remaining between them. In nucleotides, the CDR3 is TGTGCCAGCAGCTCGTCGATGGGCACTGAAGCTTTCTTT. As protein: CASSSSMGTEAFF.